Only one count was recorded for the clone carrying this TCR beta chain. What it recognizes is unknown. The data derive from a study of cytomegalovirus exposure and HLA in healthy donors. Study background: A subsequent analysis stated that the 100 to 150 validation repertoires were run on the same platform as the approximately 700 first-cohort repertoires.

The method was immunoSEQ multiplex PCR; TCRdb's version includes in-frame clones alone and lacks a portion of them. The table includes 250,000 to 350,000 clones, roughly 90% detected once. Study-level results: In vitro data verified three CMV-associated chains as specific for CMV antigens.

It was the roughly 130-subject validation cohort, separate from the approximately 700-subject first cohort, to which the donors belonged. This CDR3 comprises 13 residues. The V gene lost 4 bases and the J gene lost 6 bases, with 12 bases spanning the gap. The germline CDR1 and CDR2 sequences are SGHRS and YFSETQ. This receptor was obtained from a woman aged 18 to 35 in good health and CMV-seronegative. The sequencing input was PBMCs. V is TRBV5-1 and J is TRBJ2-3; D unresolved. The CDR3 DNA sequence: TGCGCCAGCAGCCCGGCAGGCGTGGATACGCAGTATTTT. Protein: CASSPAGVDTQYF. Full variable domain (outside the CDR3, taken from reference TRBV5-1 and TRBJ2-3): KAGVTQTPRYLIKTRGQQVTLSCSPISGHRSVSWYQQTPGQGLQFLFEYFSETQRNKGNFPGRFSGRQFSNSRSEMNVSTLELGDSALYLCASSPAGVDTQYFGPGTRLTVL.